This T cell receptor beta chain was observed in a study of control samples from healthy donors and cancer patients. TCRdb's table, derived via immunoSEQ multiplex PCR, lists solely in-frame clones and lacks some. The sample lists roughly 170,000 clones; around 92% were seen once. Losses at the gene ends were 2 bases for V and 4 bases for J; bases not matched to a gene: 10. This CDR3 region has 17 residues. The germline V gene has CDR1 LGHNA and CDR2 YNFKEQ. V usage is TRBV4-2 and J usage is TRBJ2-5; 10 bases are shared with TRBD1. The clonotype was recovered from a woman aged 40 to 50 in good health. Sequenced input: blood. CDR3 coding DNA: TGTGCCAGCAGCCAACCAAGACAGGGGGCGCCTGGAGAGACCCAGTACTTC. It specifies CASSQPRQGAPGETQYF.